The entry below gives a single T cell receptor (beta chain) sequence along with its context. This sample stems from a study of T-cell reconstitution after alpha-beta-depleted transplantation in children. TCRbeta library preparation incorporated unique molecular identifiers. TCRdb processed the PCR reads anew with MiXCR; each CDR3 protein has one entry. The sample includes about 500,000 distinct CDR3 sequences, 30% to 35% of them seen just once. Looked up from germline, CDR1 is SGHRS and CDR2 is YFSETQ. The V end was cut by 4 bases, the J end by 0 bases, with 16 bases between. This CDR3 spans 17 amino acids.

This receptor was identified in a human donor who donated a stem cell graft to a child with aplastic anemia. The chain combines TRBV5-1 with TRBJ2-2; D remains ambiguous. Here the sequenced sample was PBMCs from the stem cell graft donor, taken from the stem cell graft. The CDR3 protein is CASSPPAYSSNTGELFF. The DNA for the CDR3 is TGCGCCAGCAGCCCCCCGGCCTACTCCTCGAACACCGGGGAGCTGTTTTTT.